This T cell receptor beta chain was retrieved from a study of Tregs in tolerant kidney transplant recipients. In the study overall: Mixed chimerism was transient after nonmyeloablative marrow transplants from related graft donors.

Details on this clone: Its antigen is unknown.

Measured with immunoSEQ multiplex PCR; TCRdb has only the in-frame clones, and not every one. The sample has about 110,000 clones, 90% seen once. Study results and limitations: Tolerant patients' donor-specific Tregs expanded beyond overall Tregs, suggesting antigen-driven growth. Activated donor B cell expansion appeared to reveal the most relevant donor-specific TCRbeta repertoire.

The V end was cut by 4 bases, the J end by 6 bases, with 13 bases between. This CDR3 is 13 amino acids long. CDR1 SGHNT and CDR2 YYREEE come from the germline V gene (reference sequence). The sequence derives from a human donor who received a combined kidney and bone marrow transplant. The material sequenced was CD4+ T cells from blood, taken before the transplant. This rearrangement joins TRBV5-4 to TRBJ1-1; D call uncertain. DNA for the CDR3: TGTGCCAGCAGCCCTCCAACCGAGGCTGAAGCTTTCTTT. It encodes CASSPPTEAEAFF.